The next 25 T cell receptor beta chains were all read from a single sample in a study of regulatory T cells in long-lasting Graves disease. Assembly of TCR beta libraries relied on iRepertoire HTBI primers together with Arm-PCR of CDR3 regions. Using its own MiXCR run on the multiplex PCR reads, TCRdb lists one record per CDR3 protein. The table includes more than 300,000 distinct CDR3 sequences, around a fifth detected once. Time point described: persistent/refractory GD, antithyroid drugs over 5 years with positive TRAb. Isolated PBMC RNA provided the starting material for the TCR library. This material consisted of peripheral blood mononuclear cells (PBMCs), taken when the disease was refractory, from a patient treated with antithyroid drugs. These receptor sequences come from a female donor with Graves disease.

The sample holds many counts of this clonotype. The chain combines TRBV12-3 or TRBV12-4 with TRBJ1-6; D is undetermined. The CDR3 spans 14 residues. The germline V and J ends were trimmed by 4 bases and 8 bases, with 12 bases remaining between them. Written as DNA, the CDR3 is TGTGCCAGCAGTTCGCGTTCGGGGTATTCACCCCTCCACTTT. It encodes CASSSRSGYSPLHF.

At least ten counts were recorded for this clonotype. The CDR3 coding sequence is TGTGCCAACGCCGACAGGGGTGAAGAGCAGTACTTC. Its translation is CANADRGEEQYF. The chain couples TRBV2 to TRBJ2-7; TRBD1 matches 8 bases. Germline loops: CDR1 SNHLY, CDR2 FYNNEI. Trimming removed 10 bases from V and 7 bases from J; junction bases left unmatched: 9. The CDR3 is 12 residues long.

This clonotype was found many times. J is TRBJ1-1 and V is TRBV15; D not certain. CDR1 and CDR2 from the germline V gene are LNHNV and YYDKDF (reference sequence). This CDR3 contains 12 residues. Between the trimmed V and J ends, which lost 0 bases and 13 bases, there was a span of 12 bases. The DNA for the CDR3 is TGTGCCACCAGCAGAGATAGGCGGCTTGGTTTCTTT. As protein: CATSRDRRLGFF. The full variable domain, its missing parts supplied by reference TRBV15 and TRBJ1-1, is DAMVIQNPRYQVTQFGKPVTLSCSQTLNHNVMYWYQQKSSQAPKLLFHYYDKDFNNEADTPDNFQSRRPNTSFCFLDIRSPGLGDTAMYLCATSRDRRLGFFGQGTRLTVV.

This clonotype was picked up many times. This chain uses TRBV28 with TRBJ1-5, with TRBD1 matching 8 bases. V shed 2 bases and J 4 bases; nucleotides not matched to a gene: 4. Germline CDR1 is MDHEN and CDR2 is SYDVKM. The CDR3 extends over 15 amino acids. CDR3 residues: CASSLAQGENQPQHF. The CDR3 DNA follows: TGTGCCAGCAGTTTAGCACAGGGGGAAAATCAGCCCCAGCATTTT.

The chain couples TRBV9 to TRBJ2-2, with 11 bases lining up with TRBD1. Unmatched junction bases numbered 1, after V lost 3 bases and J lost 6 bases. The CDR3 has 14 residues. Germline lookup yields CDR1 SGDLS and CDR2 YYNGEE. CDR3 sequence reads: CASSAGQGAGELFF. CDR3 in DNA: TGTGCCAGCAGCGCGGGACAGGGGGCCGGGGAGCTGTTTTTT.

This chain uses TRBV3-1 with TRBJ2-7, with 8 bases that match TRBD1. The CDR3 has 13 residues. The V gene end was trimmed by 3 bases and the J gene end by 6 bases; junction bases not matched to a gene: 4. Looked up from germline, CDR1 is LGHDT and CDR2 is YNNKEL (reference sequence). The CDR3 DNA reads TGTGCCAGCAGCCAGGACAGGGTAGGCGAGCAGTACTTC. It specifies CASSQDRVGEQYF.

This clonotype was seen ten or more times. This chain joins TRBV6-2 or TRBV6-3 and TRBJ2-7; 11 bases are shared with TRBD1. CDR3 length: 15 amino acids. V dropped 5 bases and J dropped 3; count of bases not matched to a gene: 6. Germline loops: CDR1 MNHEY, CDR2 SVGEGT. The CDR3 coding sequence is TGTGCCAGCAGTGCCGCCGGGACAGGGGGCTACGAGCAGTACTTC. Its translation: CASSAAGTGGYEQYF.

This clonotype was counted many times. The V and J genes are TRBV3-1 and TRBJ1-2; 7 positions match TRBD1. The CDR3 is 13 amino acids. CDR1 and CDR2 from the germline V gene are LGHDT and YNNKEL (reference sequence). The ends lost 5 bases at V and 4 bases at J; junction bases unmatched: 4. CDR3 bases: TGTGCCAGCAGCTCAGCAGGGGGCTATGGCTACACCTTC. Translated: CASSSAGGYGYTF.

The chain employs TRBV6-2 or TRBV6-3 and TRBJ2-4; D gene uncertain. V lost 5 bases and J lost 0, with 14 bases in between. The germline gives CDR1 MNHEY, CDR2 SVGEGT. This CDR3 region has 16 residues. The CDR3 loop reads CASSPDRVLAKNIQYF. CDR3 in DNA: TGTGCCAGCAGTCCCGACCGAGTACTAGCCAAAAACATTCAGTACTTC.

This clonotype was observed many times. The chain links TRBV28 to TRBJ2-7, with 8 bases lining up with TRBD2. Trimming at V came to 7 bases and at J to 5 bases, leaving 13 bases not matched to a gene. Germline CDR1 reads MDHEN; CDR2 reads SYDVKM. This CDR3 comprises 15 residues. Here the CDR3 reads CASNPQSGSGHEQYF. CDR3 nucleotides: TGTGCCAGCAACCCCCAAAGCGGGAGTGGCCACGAGCAGTACTTC.

This clonotype was found many times. The chain employs TRBV20-1 and TRBJ2-7, with 11 positions matching TRBD1. The germline V gene encodes CDR1 DFQATT and CDR2 SNEGSKA (reference sequence). The CDR3 consists of 13 residues. Trimming cost V 6 bases and J 7 bases; bases outside gene matches: 8. The CDR3 loop reads CSARGQGAGEQYF. The CDR3 DNA is TGCAGTGCACGAGGACAGGGGGCAGGAGAGCAGTACTTC.

This clonotype was counted ten times or more. This chain uses TRBV7-9 with TRBJ2-5; no clear D. The V gene's germline CDR1 is SEHNR and CDR2 FQNEAQ (reference sequence). This CDR3 has 11 amino acids. The ends were cut back, 5 bases at V and 7 bases at J, with 8 bases in the middle. In nucleotides, the CDR3 is TGTGCCAGCAGCCCGATAGGGACCCAGTACTTC. Its translation: CASSPIGTQYF. Full variable domain (remainder filled in from reference TRBV7-9 and TRBJ2-5): DTGVSQNPRHKITKRGQNVTFRCDPISEHNRLYWYRQTLGQGPEFLTYFQNEAQLEKSRLLSDRFSAERPKGSFSTLEIQRTEQGDSAMYLCASSPIGTQYFGPGTRLLVL.

The chain is built from TRBV4-2 and TRBJ2-7, with D tentatively TRBD1 or TRBD2 (5 bases each). The CDR3 spans 17 residues. Trimming cost V 1 base and J 3 bases, with 19 bases left between them. CDR1 and CDR2 (germline): LGHNA, YNFKEQ. The CDR3 loop is CASSQGGKGTRVYEQYF. The CDR3 coding sequence is TGTGCCAGCAGCCAAGGAGGTAAGGGGACCAGGGTCTACGAGCAGTACTTC.

This clonotype was detected many times. CDR3 sequence (DNA): TGTGCCAGCTCAGGGACCGGGGAGCTGTTTTTT. As protein: CASSGTGELFF. The rearrangement links TRBV18 to TRBJ2-2; D uncertain. The CDR3 runs to 11 residues. Germline lookup yields CDR1 KGHSH and CDR2 LQKENI. Deletions cut 5 bases from V and 5 bases from J, with 3 bases between.

At least ten counts were recorded for this clonotype. The gene calls are TRBV29-1 and TRBJ2-5; D remains unclear. The CDR3 runs 13 residues. The germline V gene encodes CDR1 SQVTM and CDR2 ANQGSEA. With 5 bases removed from V and 0 bases from J, the gap between germline ends came to 10 bases. Written as DNA, the CDR3 is TGCAGCGTTCTGACCCGATACCAAGAGACCCAGTACTTC. As protein: CSVLTRYQETQYF.

This clonotype occurred a few times. The chain carries TRBV18 and TRBJ2-5; D uncertain. Trimming cost V 1 base and J 1 base, with 7 bases left between them. Per germline, CDR1 KGHSH and CDR2 LQKENI. This CDR3 region has 14 residues. In DNA form, the CDR3 reads TGTGCCAGCTCACCACAAACCTTCCAAGAGACCCAGTACTTC. Encoded protein: CASSPQTFQETQYF.

With regard to this clonotype: Possible read error: a much larger clone is one base away. This CDR3 is missing its conserved last phenylalanine or tryptophan, likely due to a read error. The rearrangement joins TRBV6-1 to TRBJ1-5; TRBD1 agrees at 10 bases. J gave up 2 bases and V 5 bases, and 3 bases lay outside the gene matches. The CDR3 sequence is 15 residues long. Per germline, CDR1 MNHNS and CDR2 SASEGT. CDR3 sequence reads: CASSPGQGGNQPQHL. CDR3 DNA: TGTGCCAGCAGTCCAGGACAGGGGGGCAATCAGCCCCAGCATCTT.

This clonotype was detected ten times or more. This chain uses TRBV11-3 with TRBJ1-1; no clear D gene. V gave up 6 bases and J gave up 2 bases, with 7 bases separating them. Germline loops: CDR1 SGHNT, CDR2 YENEEA. The CDR3 loop spans 12 amino acids. Written as DNA, the CDR3 is TGTGCCAGCAGGACACTTAACACTGAAGCTTTCTTT. Its protein is CASRTLNTEAFF.

The sample holds a few counts of this clonotype. The rearrangement joins TRBV6-1 to TRBJ1-2; D is unresolved. This CDR3 has 13 residues. The ends were cut back, 6 bases at V and 4 bases at J, with 12 bases in the middle. Germline CDR1 and CDR2: MNHNS and SASEGT. CDR3 amino acids: CASSRTLGYGYTF. In DNA, the CDR3 is TGTGCCAGCAGCCGGACCCTCGGCTATGGCTACACCTTC.

This clonotype appeared a few times. This chain links TRBV11-2 with TRBJ1-1; no reliable D call. The germline CDR1 and CDR2 sequences are SGHAT and FQNNGV. The CDR3 is made up of 15 amino acids. The germline V and J ends were trimmed by 5 bases and 4 bases, with 17 bases remaining between them. CDR3 nucleotides: TGTGCCAGCAGCCCAAACCCCGGGCCAGGCACTGAAGCTTTCTTT. This encodes CASSPNPGPGTEAFF.

The chain combines TRBV20-1 with TRBJ1-5, with no clear D. The length of the CDR3 is 15 residues. The germline V gene encodes CDR1 DFQATT and CDR2 SNEGSKA (reference sequence). Trimming shortened V by 1 base and J by 3 bases, and 13 bases separated the two germline ends. The CDR3 nucleotides read TGCAGTGCTAGAGGTGAGAGCAGGCCCAATCAGCCCCAGCATTTT. Its protein product is CSARGESRPNQPQHF.

This clonotype was counted at least ten times. The V gene is TRBV7-9, the J gene TRBJ2-5, with 13 bases identical to TRBD2. V gave up 1 base and J gave up 2 bases; unmatched junction bases: 7. Germline-derived CDR1 and CDR2 are SEHNR and FQNEAQ (reference sequence). This CDR3 comprises 18 residues. In DNA, the CDR3 is TGTGCCAGCAGCTTAGGGACTAGCGGGAGAAAGGATCAAGAGACCCAGTACTTC. Its translation: CASSLGTSGRKDQETQYF. Drawing the rest from reference TRBV7-9 and TRBJ2-5, the complete variable domain is DTGVSQNPRHKITKRGQNVTFRCDPISEHNRLYWYRQTLGQGPEFLTYFQNEAQLEKSRLLSDRFSAERPKGSFSTLEIQRTEQGDSAMYLCASSLGTSGRKDQETQYFGPGTRLLVL.

The chain employs TRBV20-1 and TRBJ2-1; 8 bases are shared with TRBD2. This CDR3 has 16 residues. Germline values: CDR1 DFQATT, CDR2 SNEGSKA (reference sequence). V lost 6 bases to trimming and J lost 3 bases; unmatched junction nucleotides: 13. CDR3 nucleotides: TGCAGTGCCCACTTCGGTGGCGGGAGGCGCTACAATGAGCAGTTCTTC. It translates to CSAHFGGGRRYNEQFF.

This clonotype was found many times. The V and J genes are TRBV27 and TRBJ2-5, with 7 bases aligning to TRBD2. Germline V CDR1 and CDR2: MNHEY, SMNVEV (reference sequence). The CDR3 extends over 14 amino acids. V trimming: 5 bases; J trimming: 5 bases; junction bases outside the gene matches: 8. CDR3 protein: CASSPRTSLETQYF. In DNA form, the CDR3 reads TGTGCCAGCAGTCCGCGGACTAGTCTTGAGACCCAGTACTTC.

This clonotype was found a few times. V is TRBV5-5 and J is TRBJ2-2; a weak D match, TRBD1 (5 bases). The germline V gene has CDR1 SGHKS and CDR2 YYEKEE (reference sequence). The ends were cut back, 1 base at V and 3 bases at J, with 19 bases in the middle. This CDR3 spans 18 amino acids. The CDR3 bases are TGTGCCAGCAGCTTGCCCCAAGGGGTCAACCCCCACACCGGGGAGCTGTTTTTT. As protein: CASSLPQGVNPHTGELFF.